The subject of this entry is one T cell receptor (beta chain). Repertoires were generated with immunoSEQ multiplex PCR, while TCRdb's copy carries only in-frame clones and drops some. The top ten hold 9.8% of the sample, which has 40,000 to 50,000 clones, more than 65% seen once. The entry originates in a study of radiotherapy plus CTLA-4 blockade in lung cancer. The ends were cut back, 0 bases at V and 8 bases at J, with 14 bases in the middle. The CDR3 sequence is 15 residues long. CDR1 is MNHEY and CDR2 is SVGAGI in the germline V gene. The gene calls are TRBV6-5 and TRBJ2-1; the D is unclear. The sequence was obtained from a human donor with non-small cell lung cancer who had stable disease on radiotherapy plus ipilimumab. The sequenced sample was peripheral blood, obtained from a patient treated with radiotherapy plus ipilimumab. The CDR3 is CASSYSSGYLDEQFF. The CDR3 bases are TGTGCCAGCAGTTACTCATCAGGATACCTCGATGAGCAGTTCTTC.